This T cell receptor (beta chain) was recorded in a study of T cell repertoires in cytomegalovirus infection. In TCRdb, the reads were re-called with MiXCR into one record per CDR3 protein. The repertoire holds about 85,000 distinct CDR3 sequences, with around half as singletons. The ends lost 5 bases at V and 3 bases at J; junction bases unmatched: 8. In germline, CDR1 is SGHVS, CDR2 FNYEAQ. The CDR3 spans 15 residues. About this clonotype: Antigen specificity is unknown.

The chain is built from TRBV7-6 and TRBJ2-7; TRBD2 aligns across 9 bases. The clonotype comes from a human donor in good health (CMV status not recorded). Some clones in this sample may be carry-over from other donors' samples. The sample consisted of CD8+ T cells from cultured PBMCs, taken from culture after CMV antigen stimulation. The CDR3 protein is CASSISGRRVYEQYF. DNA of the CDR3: TGTGCCAGCAGCATAAGCGGGAGGCGCGTCTACGAGCAGTACTTC.